This T cell receptor (beta chain) derives from a study of radiation and T cells in renal cell carcinoma. Study-wide findings and caveats: In blood, top tumor clones expanded by 2 weeks, shrinking by 4.

V lost 1 base, J lost 8 bases, and 14 bases lay in between. Germline CDR1 and CDR2: LNHNV and YYDKDF (reference sequence). This CDR3 has 15 residues. In the case of this clone: The antigen remains unidentified.

Treatment meaning: 15 Gy SBRT to primary tumor, nephrectomy 4 weeks later. Nephrectomy followed 15 Gy stereotactic body radiation by 4 weeks. Clones were sequenced by immunoSEQ multiplex PCR, and TCRdb holds only the in-frame ones, with some missing. There are approximately 20,000 clones in the sample; less than 65% occur only once, and roughly an eighth lies in the top ten. The source is a woman in her seventies with renal cell carcinoma. This specimen consisted of tumor tissue, obtained from a patient whose treatment included radiotherapy and nephrectomy. The V call is TRBV15, the J call TRBJ1-4, with D perhaps matching TRBD1 (5 bases). The CDR3 DNA follows: TGTGCCACCAGCAGAGGGGGACTGCTTAACGAAAAACTGTTTTTT. Protein: CATSRGGLLNEKLFF.